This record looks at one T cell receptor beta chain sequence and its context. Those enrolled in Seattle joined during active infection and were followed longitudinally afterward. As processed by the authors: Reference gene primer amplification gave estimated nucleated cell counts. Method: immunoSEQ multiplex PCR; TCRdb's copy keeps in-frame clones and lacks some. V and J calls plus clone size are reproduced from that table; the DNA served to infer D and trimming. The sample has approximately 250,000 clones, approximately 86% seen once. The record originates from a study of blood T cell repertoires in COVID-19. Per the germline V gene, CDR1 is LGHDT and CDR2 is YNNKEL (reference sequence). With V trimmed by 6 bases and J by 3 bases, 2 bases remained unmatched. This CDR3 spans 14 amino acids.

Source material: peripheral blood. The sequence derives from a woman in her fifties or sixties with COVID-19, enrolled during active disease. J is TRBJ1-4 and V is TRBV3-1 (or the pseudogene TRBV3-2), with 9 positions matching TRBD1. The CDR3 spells CASRQGAANEKLFF. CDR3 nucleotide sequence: TGTGCCAGCAGACAGGGGGCTGCTAATGAAAAACTGTTTTTT.